The clone carrying this TCR beta chain was counted at least ten times. Library preparation tagged each individual cDNA molecule with a unique molecular identifier. TCRdb independently ran MiXCR on the RACE reads; one entry per CDR3 protein. The table records some 300,000 distinct CDR3 sequences, approximately 5.8% of them present only once. This specimen comes from a study of human T cells and chemical hapten exposure. Overall study context: Patch tests applied 0.01% DPC to the upper back and were scored after 6 days.

Time point meaning: pre-sensitization, week 0. Noted treatment: therapeutic diphenylcyclopropenone sensitization with weekly scalp DPC. The CDR3 has 14 residues. In germline, CDR1 is SGHDT, CDR2 YYEEEE. V shed 3 bases, J shed 3 bases, and the junction held 4 bases outside the gene matches. The chain combines TRBV5-6 with TRBJ2-7; TRBD1 agrees at 9 bases. This specimen was whole blood, taken in connection with sensitization to the hapten diphenylcyclopropenone (DPC). This sequence originates from a woman between 18 and 29 years old with alopecia areata. Some clones in this sample may be carry-over from other donors' samples. The CDR3 is CASSWMTGGYEQYF. CDR3 nucleotide sequence: TGTGCCAGCAGCTGGATGACAGGGGGCTACGAGCAGTACTTC.